These T cell receptor beta chains were read from a single sample in a study of blood T cell repertoires in COVID-19. Assay used: immunoSEQ multiplex PCR; TCRdb lists only in-frame clones, some missing. The repertoire holds approximately 200,000 clones, 65% to 85% seen once, with around 7.4% in the top ten. The sample was PBMCs or T cells enriched from blood (not recorded which). The receptors stem from a woman aged 40 to 50 with acute COVID-19. The CDR3 runs from the conserved cysteine through the conserved F or W. D genes are given only for firm matches. Size tells how often a clone was seen (once, few, many) or the class of an expanded clone, and some rows leave it out.

v_call	j_call	clone_size	d_call	cdr3_nt	cdr3_aa
TRBV7-8	TRBJ1-4	NA	TRBD1	TGTGCCAGCAGCACCTCCGGGACAGCCTCTGAAAAACTGTTTTTT	CASSTSGTASEKLFF
TRBV11-2	TRBJ1-2	NA	NA	TGTGCCAGCAGCCAGGCAGGGCAGGGGCCTGGCTACACCTTC	CASSQAGQGPGYTF
TRBV11-1	TRBJ2-1	NA	TRBD2	TGTGCCAGCAGCTCCTTGCTAGCGGGAACCTACAATGAGCAGTTCTTC	CASSSLLAGTYNEQFF
TRBV7-3	TRBJ2-6	few	TRBD1	TGTGCCAGCAGCCCTTGGACAGGATACTCTGGGGCCAACGTCCTGACTTTC	CASSPWTGYSGANVLTF
TRBV13	TRBJ2-7	NA	TRBD2	TGTGCCAGCAGCTTAGGCCTGACTAGCGGGAGTTCCTACGAGCAGTACTTC	CASSLGLTSGSSYEQYF
TRBV5-1	TRBJ2-4	NA	TRBD2	TGCGCCAGCAGCCACGGACTAGATCAAAACATTCAGTACTTC	CASSHGLDQNIQYF
TRBV12-3/TRBV12-4	TRBJ1-1	NA	NA	TGTGCCAGCAGTTTTGGAGGGACCACTGAAGCTTTCTTT	CASSFGGTTEAFF
TRBV10-3	TRBJ2-2	NA	TRBD2	TGTGCCATCAGTGCAGCGGGGGGGCCGGCCGGGGAGCTGTTTTTT	CAISAAGGPAGELFF
TRBV2	TRBJ1-5	many	NA	TGTGCCAGCAGTGCGGCAGGTGGGACTCGCAATCAGCCCCAGCATTTT	CASSAAGGTRNQPQHF
TRBV5-4	TRBJ1-4	NA	TRBD1	TGTGCCAGCAGCTGGATGACAGGGCCTAATGAAAAACTGTTTTTT	CASSWMTGPNEKLFF
TRBV5-1	TRBJ1-6	NA	TRBD1	TGCGCCAGCAGCTTGGAGGGGACAGCCGTCTCCTATAATTCACCCCTCCACTTT	CASSLEGTAVSYNSPLHF
TRBV19	TRBJ2-3	few	TRBD2	TGTGCCAGTAGTACGGGACTAGTTACGGATACGCAGTATTTT	CASSTGLVTDTQYF
TRBV11-2	TRBJ1-2	NA	TRBD1	TGTGCCAGCAGCTCCCGGGGGACAGATGGCTACACCTTC	CASSSRGTDGYTF
TRBV5-1	TRBJ2-2	NA	TRBD2	TGCGCCAGCAGCTTGGATGGTAGCGGGAGAGGTACCGGGGAGCTGTTTTTT	CASSLDGSGRGTGELFF
TRBV14	TRBJ1-2	NA	NA	TGTGCCAGCAGCCCCCGGGATTACTATGGCTACACCTTC	CASSPRDYYGYTF
TRBV7-2	TRBJ2-5	once	TRBD2	TGTGCCAGCAGGAAGAGCGGGAGTGAGACCCAGTACTTC	CASRKSGSETQYF
TRBV7-9	TRBJ1-6	NA	TRBD1	TGTGCCAGCAGCTCCGGGACAGATTCACCCCTCCACTTT	CASSSGTDSPLHF
TRBV2	TRBJ1-5	NA	TRBD1	TGTGCCAGCAAGGGGACAGGGGCCCCTACCAATCAGCCCCAGCATTTT	CASKGTGAPTNQPQHF
TRBV2	TRBJ2-7	NA	TRBD1	TGTGCCAGCGTCCTACAGGGGGAATACGAGCAGTACTTC	CASVLQGEYEQYF
TRBV10-1	TRBJ2-3	once	TRBD2	TGCGCCAGCAGAGCTAGCGGCCCAGGAGATACGCAGTATTTT	CASRASGPGDTQYF
TRBV24-1	TRBJ1-2	NA	TRBD1	TGTGCCACCAGTGATTCAGGACAGGGGACCTATGGCTACACCTTC	CATSDSGQGTYGYTF
TRBV5-1	TRBJ1-1	once	NA	TGCGCCAGCTGTAGTACCCCGAACGATGAAGCTTTCTTT	CASCSTPNDEAFF
TRBV11-1	TRBJ2-5	NA	TRBD1	TGTGCCAGCAGCTACCGGGACAGAGAGGTAGAGACCCAGTACTTC	CASSYRDREVETQYF
TRBV21-1	TRBJ2-1	NA	NA	TGTGCCAGCAGCAAGGGCGCGGGGGGAGACTACAATGAGCAGTTCTTC	CASSKGAGGDYNEQFF
TRBV6-5	TRBJ1-6	NA	TRBD1	TGTGCCAGCAGTTCCCCGGGACAGGGAAAATCACCCCTCCACTTT	CASSSPGQGKSPLHF
TRBV5-1	TRBJ2-5	NA	NA	TGCGCCAGCAGCTCCCTAGTCGGGGGTCAAGAGACCCAGTACTTC	CASSSLVGGQETQYF
TRBV27	TRBJ2-7	NA	TRBD1	TGTGCCAGCAGTTTAAGGGACAGGCTCTACGAGCAGTACTTC	CASSLRDRLYEQYF
TRBV12-3/TRBV12-4	TRBJ1-1	NA	NA	TGTGCCAGCTCCACGGGGTGGGCTGAAGCTTTCTTT	CASSTGWAEAFF
TRBV7-9	TRBJ2-7	NA	NA	TGTGCCAGCAGCTTAGCACAGGGTCAGTACTTC	CASSLAQGQYF
TRBV6-5	TRBJ1-5	NA	TRBD1	TGTGCCAGCAGTAATGGACAGGGGACTCAGCCCCAGCATTTT	CASSNGQGTQPQHF
TRBV5-6	TRBJ1-1	NA	TRBD1	TGTGCCAGCAGCCTAACCGGGACAGCGAACACTGAAGCTTTCTTT	CASSLTGTANTEAFF
TRBV18	TRBJ1-2	NA	TRBD1	TGTGCCAGCTCACCGGGACAGCTTACCGATTATGGCTACACCTTC	CASSPGQLTDYGYTF
TRBV5-4	TRBJ1-2	NA	TRBD1	TGTGCCAGCAGCTTAGTGGGACAGGGCCATGGCTACACCTTC	CASSLVGQGHGYTF
TRBV11-2	TRBJ1-3	NA	NA	TGTGCCAGCAGCTTATTAAACGGAGTCTCTGGAAACACCATATATTTT	CASSLLNGVSGNTIYF
TRBV6-1	TRBJ1-4	NA	NA	TGTGCCAGCAGTGAAACTTACAGGGCCGCTAATGAAAAACTGTTTTTT	CASSETYRAANEKLFF
TRBV5-1	TRBJ2-2	NA	TRBD2	TGCGCCAGCAGCTTGTTTCAGGGAGGGACCGGGGAGCTGTTTTTT	CASSLFQGGTGELFF
TRBV19	TRBJ1-1	NA	TRBD1	TGTGCCAGTAGTGAAGGACAGGGGGGGTACGCTGAAGCTTTCTTT	CASSEGQGGYAEAFF
TRBV28	TRBJ1-3	NA	NA	TGTGCCAGCAGTCCGGGGGGAGGCGGAAACACCATATATTTT	CASSPGGGGNTIYF
TRBV2	TRBJ1-4	NA	NA	TGTGCCAGCAGTGAAGTAGGGGGAACTAATGAAAAACTGTTTTTT	CASSEVGGTNEKLFF
TRBV6-5	TRBJ2-5	once	NA	TGTGCCAGCAGCCTAGGGACAACGGAGACCCAGTACTTC	CASSLGTTETQYF
TRBV18	TRBJ2-6	NA	NA	TGTGCCAGCTCACCCCAGACAGCATCAGTCTCTGGGGCCAACGTCCTGACTTTC	CASSPQTASVSGANVLTF
TRBV9	TRBJ2-1	NA	TRBD2	TGTGCCAGCAGCGTATTCGGGGGGGCTTCCTACAATGAGCAGTTCTTC	CASSVFGGASYNEQFF
TRBV19	TRBJ2-3	few	TRBD2	TGTGCCACAGGGTACCTAGCGGGAGGCGCTACGCAGTATTTT	CATGYLAGGATQYF
TRBV7-8	TRBJ2-3	NA	TRBD2	TGTGCCAGCAGCTTAGTTAGCGGGAGGGCTGTAGATACGCAGTATTTT	CASSLVSGRAVDTQYF
TRBV28	TRBJ1-2	NA	NA	TGTGCCAGCAGACCCTCAACCCTGACAAGCTACGCTAACTATGGCTACACCTTC	CASRPSTLTSYANYGYTF
TRBV18	TRBJ2-1	once	TRBD2	TGTGCCAGTTCCTCGAATGTTCTAGCGGGAGTGGAGCAGTTCTTC	CASSSNVLAGVEQFF
TRBV7-6	TRBJ1-6	NA	NA	TGTGCCACACAACAGGGCAAAGATTCACCCCTCCACTTT	CATQQGKDSPLHF
TRBV29-1	TRBJ2-7	NA	TRBD2	TGCAGCGTTGAAGGTCCACTAGCGGGAGAGGGGCACGTTGGCAACGAGCAGTACTTC	CSVEGPLAGEGHVGNEQYF
TRBV5-1	TRBJ2-7	few	NA	TGCGCCAGCAGCTCCGGGACCTACGAGCAGTACTTC	CASSSGTYEQYF
TRBV5-4	TRBJ1-1	NA	NA	TGTGCCAGCAGCTTCCCCGGCAGGGGCCACGACACTGAAGCTTTCTTT	CASSFPGRGHDTEAFF
TRBV6-2/TRBV6-3	TRBJ2-7	NA	NA	TGTGCCAGCAGTTATTCGAACAGGGCCCCTTCCTACGAGCAGTACTTC	CASSYSNRAPSYEQYF
TRBV10-3	TRBJ1-2	NA	NA	TGTGCCATCAGGTACGAGGGGGTGACCTATGGCTACACCTTC	CAIRYEGVTYGYTF
TRBV29-1	TRBJ2-3	NA	TRBD1	TGCAGCGTTAGGACCGGGACAGGGGGCTTGGATACGCAGTATTTT	CSVRTGTGGLDTQYF
TRBV5-1	TRBJ2-1	NA	TRBD1	TGCGCCAGCAGCTCGATCCAGGGGGCCGGAGTCTACAATGAGCAGTTCTTC	CASSSIQGAGVYNEQFF